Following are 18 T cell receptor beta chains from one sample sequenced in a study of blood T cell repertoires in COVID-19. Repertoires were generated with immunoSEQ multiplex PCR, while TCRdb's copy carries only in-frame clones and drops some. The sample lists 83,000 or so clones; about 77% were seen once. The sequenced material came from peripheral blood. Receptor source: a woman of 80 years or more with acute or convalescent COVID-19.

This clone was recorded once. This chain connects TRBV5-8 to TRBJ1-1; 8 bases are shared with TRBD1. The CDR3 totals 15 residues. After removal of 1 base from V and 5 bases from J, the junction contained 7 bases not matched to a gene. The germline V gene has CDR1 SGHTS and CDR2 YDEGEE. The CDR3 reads CASSLLSGGKTEAFF. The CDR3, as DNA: TGTGCCAGCAGCTTGCTGTCAGGGGGCAAAACTGAAGCTTTCTTT.

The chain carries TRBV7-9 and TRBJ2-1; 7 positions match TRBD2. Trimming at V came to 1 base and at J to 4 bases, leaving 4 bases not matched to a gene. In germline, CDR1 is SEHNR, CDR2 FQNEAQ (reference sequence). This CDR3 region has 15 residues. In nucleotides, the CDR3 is TGTGCCAGCAGCTTAGACGGGAGGTGGTACAATGAGCAGTTCTTC. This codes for CASSLDGRWYNEQFF.

The DNA of the CDR3 is TGTGCCAGTACGGGCCTACTAGCGGGAGGGCCGAGGGGAACAGATACGCAGTATTTT. This translates into CASTGLLAGGPRGTDTQYF. The chain carries TRBV19 and TRBJ2-3; 13 bases map to TRBD2. V lost 7 bases and J lost 3; bases outside the gene matches: 16. CDR1 and CDR2 from the germline V gene are LNHDA and SQIVND (reference sequence). The CDR3 loop spans 19 amino acids.

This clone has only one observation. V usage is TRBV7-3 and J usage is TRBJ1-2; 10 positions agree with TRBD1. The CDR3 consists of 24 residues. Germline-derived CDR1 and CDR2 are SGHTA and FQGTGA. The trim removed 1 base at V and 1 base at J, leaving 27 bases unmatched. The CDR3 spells CASSLKKGPGQGSLSVSVNYGYTF. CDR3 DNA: TGTGCCAGCAGCTTAAAAAAAGGGCCGGGACAGGGGTCCCTGAGTGTTTCTGTTAACTATGGCTACACCTTC. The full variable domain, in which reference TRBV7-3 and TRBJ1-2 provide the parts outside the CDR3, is GAGVSQTPSNKVTEKGKYVELRCDPISGHTALYWYRQSLGQGPEFLIYFQGTGAADDSGLPNDRFFAVRPEGSVSTLKIQRTERGDSAVYLCASSLKKGPGQGSLSVSVNYGYTFGSGTRLTVV.

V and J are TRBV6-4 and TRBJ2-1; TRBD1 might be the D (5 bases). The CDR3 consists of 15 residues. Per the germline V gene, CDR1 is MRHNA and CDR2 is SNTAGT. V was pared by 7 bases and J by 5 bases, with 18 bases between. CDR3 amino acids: CASKYRPLVNNEQFF. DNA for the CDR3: TGTGCCAGCAAATACAGGCCGCTAGTCAACAATGAGCAGTTCTTC.

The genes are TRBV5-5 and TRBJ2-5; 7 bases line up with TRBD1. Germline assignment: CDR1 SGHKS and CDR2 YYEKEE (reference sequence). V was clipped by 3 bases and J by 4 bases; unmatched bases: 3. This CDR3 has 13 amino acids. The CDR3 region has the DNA TGTGCCAGCAGCTACAGGGGTGGAGAGACCCAGTACTTC. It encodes CASSYRGGETQYF. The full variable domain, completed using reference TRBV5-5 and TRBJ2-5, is DAGVTQSPTHLIKTRGQQVTLRCSPISGHKSVSWYQQVLGQGPQFIFQYYEKEERGRGNFPDRFSARQFPNYSSELNVNALLLGDSALYLCASSYRGGETQYFGPGTRLLVL.

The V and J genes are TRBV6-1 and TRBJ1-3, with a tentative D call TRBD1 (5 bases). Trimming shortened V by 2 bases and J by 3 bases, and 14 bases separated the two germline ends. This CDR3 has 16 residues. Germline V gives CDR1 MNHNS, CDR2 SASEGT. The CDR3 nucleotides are TGTGCCAGCAGTGAACAGGGTCCTCCATTTGGAAACACCATATATTTT. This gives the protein CASSEQGPPFGNTIYF.

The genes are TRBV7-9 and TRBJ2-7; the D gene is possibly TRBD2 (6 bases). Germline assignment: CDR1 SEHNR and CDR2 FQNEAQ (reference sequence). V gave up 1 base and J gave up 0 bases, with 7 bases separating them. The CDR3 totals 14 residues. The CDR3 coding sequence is TGTGCCAGCAGCTTAGTGGGACTCTCCTACGAGCAGTACTTC. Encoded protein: CASSLVGLSYEQYF.

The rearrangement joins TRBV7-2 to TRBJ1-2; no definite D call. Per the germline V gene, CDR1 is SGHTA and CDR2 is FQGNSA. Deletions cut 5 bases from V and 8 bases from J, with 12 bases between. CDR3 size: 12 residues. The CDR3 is CASSPVAGGYTF. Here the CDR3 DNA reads TGTGCCAGCAGCCCCGTGGCGGGCGGCTACACCTTC. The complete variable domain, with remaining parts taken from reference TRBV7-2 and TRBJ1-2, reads GAGVSQSPSNKVTEKGKDVELRCDPISGHTALYWYRQSLGQGLEFLIYFQGNSAPDKSGLPSDRFSAERTGGSVSTLTIQRTQQEDSAVYLCASSPVAGGYTFGSGTRLTVV.

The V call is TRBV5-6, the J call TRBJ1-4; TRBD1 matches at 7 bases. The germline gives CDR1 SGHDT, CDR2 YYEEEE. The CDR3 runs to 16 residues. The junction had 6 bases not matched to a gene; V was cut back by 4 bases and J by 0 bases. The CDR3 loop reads CASSELGTATNEKLFF. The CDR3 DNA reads TGTGCCAGCAGCGAACTAGGGACAGCAACTAATGAAAAACTGTTTTTT.

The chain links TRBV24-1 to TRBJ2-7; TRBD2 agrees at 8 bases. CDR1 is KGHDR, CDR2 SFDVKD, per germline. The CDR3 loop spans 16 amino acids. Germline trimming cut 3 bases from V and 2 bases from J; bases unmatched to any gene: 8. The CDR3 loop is CATSDPGTSGTYEQYF. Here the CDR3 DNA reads TGTGCCACCAGTGATCCCGGGACTAGTGGGACCTACGAGCAGTACTTC.

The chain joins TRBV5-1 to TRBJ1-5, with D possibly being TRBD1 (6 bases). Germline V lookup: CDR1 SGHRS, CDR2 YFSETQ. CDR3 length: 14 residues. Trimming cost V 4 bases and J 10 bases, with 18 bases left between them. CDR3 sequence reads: CASSPGVSGSPQHF. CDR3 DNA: TGCGCCAGCAGCCCAGGGGTTTCGGGGAGTCCCCAGCATTTT.

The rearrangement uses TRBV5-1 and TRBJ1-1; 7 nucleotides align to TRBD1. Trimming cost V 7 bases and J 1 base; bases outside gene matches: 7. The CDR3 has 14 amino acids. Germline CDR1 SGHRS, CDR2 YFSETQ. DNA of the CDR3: TGCGCCAGCGGTGGAGGGGGCGGGAACACTGAAGCTTTCTTT. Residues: CASGGGGGNTEAFF.

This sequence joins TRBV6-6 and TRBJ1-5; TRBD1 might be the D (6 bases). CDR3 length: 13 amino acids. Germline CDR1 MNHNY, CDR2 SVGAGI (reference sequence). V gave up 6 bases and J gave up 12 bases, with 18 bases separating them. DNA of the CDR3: TGTGCCAGCAGCGAGGGGGATGTCGTGAACCAGCATTTT. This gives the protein CASSEGDVVNQHF.

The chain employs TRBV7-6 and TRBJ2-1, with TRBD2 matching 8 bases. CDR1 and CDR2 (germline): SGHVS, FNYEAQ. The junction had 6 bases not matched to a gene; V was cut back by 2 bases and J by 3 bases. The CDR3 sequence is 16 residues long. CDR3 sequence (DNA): TGTGCCAGCAGCTTATTTCCAGCGGGAGACTACAATGAGCAGTTCTTC. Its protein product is CASSLFPAGDYNEQFF.

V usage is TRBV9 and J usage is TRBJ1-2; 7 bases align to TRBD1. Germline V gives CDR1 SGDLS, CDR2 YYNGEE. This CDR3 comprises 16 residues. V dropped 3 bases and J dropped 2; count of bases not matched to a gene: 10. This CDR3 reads CASSGPTWDRNYGYTF. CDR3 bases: TGTGCCAGCAGCGGACCGACCTGGGACAGAAACTATGGCTACACCTTC.

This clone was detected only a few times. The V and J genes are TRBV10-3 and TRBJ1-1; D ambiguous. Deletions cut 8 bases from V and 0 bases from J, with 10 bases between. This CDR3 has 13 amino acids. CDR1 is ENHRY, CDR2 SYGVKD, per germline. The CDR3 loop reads CAIRDQMNTEAFF. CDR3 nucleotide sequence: TGTGCCATCCGGGATCAGATGAACACTGAAGCTTTCTTT.

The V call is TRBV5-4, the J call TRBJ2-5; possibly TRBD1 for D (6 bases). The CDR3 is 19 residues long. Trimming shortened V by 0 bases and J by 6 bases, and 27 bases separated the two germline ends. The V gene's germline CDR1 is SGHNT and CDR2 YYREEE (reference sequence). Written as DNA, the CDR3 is TGTGCCAGCAGCTTGGGCGGGCTACAGGGTGGCAGGGATACGAAGACCCAGTACTTC. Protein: CASSLGGLQGGRDTKTQYF. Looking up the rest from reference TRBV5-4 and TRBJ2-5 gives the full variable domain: ETGVTQSPTHLIKTRGQQVTLRCSSQSGHNTVSWYQQALGQGPQFIFQYYREEENGRGNFPPRFSGLQFPNYSSELNVNALELDDSALYLCASSLGGLQGGRDTKTQYFGPGTRLLVL.